These 15 T cell receptor beta chains share one sample of origin, sequenced in a study of monozygotic twins with inflammatory bowel disease. TCRdb reanalyzed the 5' RACE reads and collapses them to one entry per CDR3 protein, without DNA. The table for this sample gives 400,000 to 500,000 distinct CDR3 sequences. The sequenced sample was blood. These receptors were obtained from a human donor with ulcerative colitis or Crohn's disease, or a healthy co-twin of an affected twin (not recorded which).

This chain connects TRBV2 to TRBJ2-5; TCRdb calls TRBD1, which cannot be checked without DNA. The V gene's germline CDR1 is SNHLY and CDR2 FYNNEI. The CDR3 covers 12 residues. CDR3 amino acids: CASSVGGKTQYF.

The chain links TRBV29-1 to TRBJ2-2. Germline V gene data show CDR1 as SQVTM and CDR2 as ANQGSEA. There are 15 residues in the CDR3. CDR3 loop: CSARLDLPNPGELFF.

The chain carries TRBV5-5 and TRBJ2-4. Germline CDR1 reads SGHKS; CDR2 reads YYEKEE (reference sequence). The CDR3 consists of 15 residues. The CDR3 reads CASSVETLAKNIQYF.

The chain combines TRBV3-1 with TRBJ1-1; TCRdb proposes TRBD1, but this gene call is untestable without DNA. The CDR3 covers 15 residues. Germline CDR1 LGHDT, CDR2 YNNKEL (reference sequence). The CDR3: CASSQRGQGNTEAFF.

The chain employs TRBV19 and TRBJ1-1; TCRdb selects TRBD1, and the lack of DNA leaves this call unchecked. This CDR3 comprises 18 residues. The germline gives CDR1 LNHDA, CDR2 SQIVND (reference sequence). The CDR3 sequence: CASSIRRDRGRLNTEAFF. The full variable domain, its missing parts supplied by reference TRBV19 and TRBJ1-1, is DGGITQSPKYLFRKEGQNVTLSCEQNLNHDAMYWYRQDPGQGLRLIYYSQIVNDFQKGDIAEGYSVSREKKESFPLTVTSAQKNPTAFYLCASSIRRDRGRLNTEAFFGQGTRLTVV.

CDR3 in amino acids: CASSRNRVSDEKLFF. The chain links TRBV18 to TRBJ1-4; the TRBD1 assignment by TCRdb is unverifiable without DNA. The germline gives CDR1 KGHSH, CDR2 LQKENI. The CDR3 runs 15 residues.

J is TRBJ2-6 and V is TRBV7-9; TCRdb returns TRBD1, unconfirmable since there is no DNA. The CDR3 has 17 residues. Germline values: CDR1 SEHNR, CDR2 FQNEAQ (reference sequence). The CDR3 sequence is CASSREGRGSGANVLTF.

The genes are TRBV5-1 and TRBJ2-1; TCRdb picks TRBD1, but there is no DNA to check that call. The CDR3 extends over 16 amino acids. The germline V gene encodes CDR1 SGHRS and CDR2 YFSETQ. The CDR3 protein is CASSLSMGQGYNEQFF.

The chain links TRBV5-1 to TRBJ2-7; the D gene TCRdb calls, TRBD2, cannot be checked with no DNA. This CDR3 comprises 16 residues. CDR1 and CDR2 from the germline V gene are SGHRS and YFSETQ. The chain's CDR3 is CASSLGMGGAGYEQYF.

V gene TRBV28 combines with J gene TRBJ1-2; with no DNA, the TCRdb D assignment of TRBD1 cannot be verified. The CDR3 has 17 residues. CDR1 MDHEN and CDR2 SYDVKM come from the germline V gene. Here the CDR3 reads CASSLGLLLARGRGYTF.

The rearrangement uses TRBV7-9 and TRBJ2-3; TCRdb picks TRBD1, but there is no DNA to check that call. Germline CDR1 reads SEHNR; CDR2 reads FQNEAQ (reference sequence). The CDR3 contains 15 residues. CDR3 protein: CASSKGQGKSDTQYF.

V gene TRBV7-9 combines with J gene TRBJ1-1. Germline V gene sequence: CDR1 SEHNR, CDR2 FQNEAQ (reference sequence). This CDR3 comprises 13 residues. The CDR3 region is CASSQALSERAFF.

V is TRBV18 and J is TRBJ1-3. Germline V gene lookup returns CDR1 KGHSH and CDR2 LQKENI. The CDR3 spans 17 residues. CDR3 amino acids: CASSPGIGRSSGNTIYF.

This chain uses TRBV5-6 with TRBJ1-4. In germline, CDR1 is SGHDT, CDR2 YYEEEE. This CDR3 spans 14 amino acids. The chain's CDR3 is CASSLGPKQEKLFF.

V usage is TRBV7-2 and J usage is TRBJ2-3. The CDR3 runs 13 residues. The germline gives CDR1 SGHTA, CDR2 FQGNSA. Here the CDR3 reads CASSQSTGDTQYF. The variable domain in full, completed from reference TRBV7-2 and TRBJ2-3, reads GAGVSQSPSNKVTEKGKDVELRCDPISGHTALYWYRQSLGQGLEFLIYFQGNSAPDKSGLPSDRFSAERTGGSVSTLTIQRTQQEDSAVYLCASSQSTGDTQYFGPGTRLTVL.